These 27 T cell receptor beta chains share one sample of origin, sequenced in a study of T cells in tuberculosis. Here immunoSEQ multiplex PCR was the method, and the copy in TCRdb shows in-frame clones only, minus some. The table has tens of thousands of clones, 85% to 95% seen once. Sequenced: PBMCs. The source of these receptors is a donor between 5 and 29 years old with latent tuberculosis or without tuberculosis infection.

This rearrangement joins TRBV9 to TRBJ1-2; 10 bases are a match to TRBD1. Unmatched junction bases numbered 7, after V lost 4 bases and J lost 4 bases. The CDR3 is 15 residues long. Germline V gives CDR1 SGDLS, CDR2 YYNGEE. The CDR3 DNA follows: TGTGCCAGCAGCACAGCGGGACAGGGGATCTATGGCTACACCTTC. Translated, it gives CASSTAGQGIYGYTF.

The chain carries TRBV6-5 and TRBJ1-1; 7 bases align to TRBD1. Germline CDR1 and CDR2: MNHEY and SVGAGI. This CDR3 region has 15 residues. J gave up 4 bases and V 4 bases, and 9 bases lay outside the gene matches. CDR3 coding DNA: TGTGCCAGCAGTTCCATAGGACAGGCGGGCACTGAAGCTTTCTTT. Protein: CASSSIGQAGTEAFF.

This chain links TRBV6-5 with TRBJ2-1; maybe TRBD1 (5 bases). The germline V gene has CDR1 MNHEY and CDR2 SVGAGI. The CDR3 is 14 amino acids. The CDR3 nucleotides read TGTATTAGGGCAGGGTATACGATACGCAATGAGCAGTTCTTC. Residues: CIRAGYTIRNEQFF.

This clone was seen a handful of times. The CDR3 DNA follows: TGTGCCAGCAGCCGAGGACAGGCCCCCTACGAGCAGTACTTC. Translation gives CASSRGQAPYEQYF. This chain joins TRBV7-3 and TRBJ2-7; TRBD1 matches 7 bases. The germline V gene encodes CDR1 SGHTA and CDR2 FQGTGA. The CDR3 extends over 14 amino acids. The trim removed 5 bases at V and 2 bases at J, leaving 6 bases unmatched.

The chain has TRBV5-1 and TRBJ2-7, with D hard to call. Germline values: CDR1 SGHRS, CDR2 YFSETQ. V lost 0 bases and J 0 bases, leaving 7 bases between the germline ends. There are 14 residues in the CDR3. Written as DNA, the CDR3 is TGCGCCAGCAGCTTGGAAAGCGCCTCCTACGAGCAGTACTTC. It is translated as CASSLESASYEQYF. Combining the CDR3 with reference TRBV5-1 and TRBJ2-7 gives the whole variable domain KAGVTQTPRYLIKTRGQQVTLSCSPISGHRSVSWYQQTPGQGLQFLFEYFSETQRNKGNFPGRFSGRQFSNSRSEMNVSTLELGDSALYLCASSLESASYEQYFGPGTRLTVT.

CDR3 DNA sequence: TGCGCCAGCAGCCCACTCCCGGGACAGGGAACCATCTCCTACGAGCAGTACTTC. Protein product: CASSPLPGQGTISYEQYF. This chain connects TRBV5-1 to TRBJ2-7; 9 bases align to TRBD1. V lost 4 bases, J lost 0 bases, and 14 bases stayed unmatched. The CDR3 covers 18 residues. The germline CDR1 and CDR2 sequences are SGHRS and YFSETQ.

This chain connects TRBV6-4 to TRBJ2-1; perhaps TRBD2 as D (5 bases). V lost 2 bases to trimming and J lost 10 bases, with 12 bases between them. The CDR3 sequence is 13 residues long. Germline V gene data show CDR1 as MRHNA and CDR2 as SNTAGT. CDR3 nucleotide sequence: TGTGCCAGCAGTGACGAACGGGGTAGCGAGCAGTTCTTC. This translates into CASSDERGSEQFF.

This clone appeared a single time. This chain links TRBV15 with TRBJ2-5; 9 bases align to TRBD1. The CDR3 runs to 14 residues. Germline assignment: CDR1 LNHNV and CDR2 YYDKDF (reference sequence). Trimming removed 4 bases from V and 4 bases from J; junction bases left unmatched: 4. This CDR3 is CATSTWTGAETQYF. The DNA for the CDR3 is TGTGCCACCAGCACATGGACAGGGGCAGAGACCCAGTACTTC.

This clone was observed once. CDR3 loop: CASSSLAGGPTYEQYF. Written as DNA, the CDR3 is TGTGCCAGCAGTTCACTAGCGGGGGGACCTACCTACGAGCAGTACTTC. The chain combines TRBV6-6 with TRBJ2-7; 12 positions match TRBD2. Germline CDR1 reads MNHNY; CDR2 reads SVGAGI (reference sequence). The V gene end was trimmed by 4 bases and the J gene end by 2 bases; junction bases not matched to a gene: 6. This CDR3 is 16 amino acids long.

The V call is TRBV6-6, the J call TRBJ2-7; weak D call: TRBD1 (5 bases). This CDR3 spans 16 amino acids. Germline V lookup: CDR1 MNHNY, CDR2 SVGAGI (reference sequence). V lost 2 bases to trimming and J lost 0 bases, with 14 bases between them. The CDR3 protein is CASSYNAGPSSYEQYF. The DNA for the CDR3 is TGTGCCAGCAGTTACAATGCAGGGCCGAGCTCCTACGAGCAGTACTTC.

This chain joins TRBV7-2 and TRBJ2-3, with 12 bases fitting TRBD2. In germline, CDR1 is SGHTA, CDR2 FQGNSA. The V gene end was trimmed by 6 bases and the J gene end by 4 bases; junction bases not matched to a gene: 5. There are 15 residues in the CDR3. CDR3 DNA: TGTGCCAGCAGGTTGACTAGCGGGGGTGCAGATACGCAGTATTTT. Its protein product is CASRLTSGGADTQYF.

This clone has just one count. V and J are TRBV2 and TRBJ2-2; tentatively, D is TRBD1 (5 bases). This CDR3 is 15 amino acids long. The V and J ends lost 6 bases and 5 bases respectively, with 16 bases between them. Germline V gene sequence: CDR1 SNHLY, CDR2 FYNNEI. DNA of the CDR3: TGTGCCAGCAGGGAATGGTGGGGCCGTACCGGGGAGCTGTTTTTT. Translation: CASREWWGRTGELFF.

CDR3 DNA sequence: TGTGCCAGCAGCCACCAGGGGGCGTTGAACTATGGCTACACCTTC. This translates into CASSHQGALNYGYTF. V usage is TRBV5-6 and J usage is TRBJ1-2; 8 bases fit TRBD1. Germline CDR1 reads SGHDT; CDR2 reads YYEEEE. This CDR3 is built from 15 residues. The V segment lost 4 bases and the J segment 2 bases; nucleotides outside the gene matches: 7. The entire variable domain, with the rest obtained from reference TRBV5-6 and TRBJ1-2, is as follows: DAGVTQSPTHLIKTRGQQVTLRCSPKSGHDTVSWYQQALGQGPQFIFQYYEEEERQRGNFPDRFSGHQFPNYSSELNVNALLLGDSALYLCASSHQGALNYGYTFGSGTRLTVV.

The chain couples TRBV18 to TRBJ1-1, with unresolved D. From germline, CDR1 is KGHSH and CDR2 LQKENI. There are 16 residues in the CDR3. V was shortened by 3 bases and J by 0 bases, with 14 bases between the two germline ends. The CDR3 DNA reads TGTGCCAGCTCACCTGACTCCAGAGGGCTGAACACTGAAGCTTTCTTT. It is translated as CASSPDSRGLNTEAFF.

The CDR3 region has the DNA TGTGCCAGTAGTATCCTGACAAACTATGGCTACACCTTC. It yields the protein CASSILTNYGYTF. The rearrangement joins TRBV19 to TRBJ1-2, with D hard to call. V lost 3 bases, J lost 2 bases, and 7 bases lay in between. The CDR3 totals 13 residues. The germline V gene encodes CDR1 LNHDA and CDR2 SQIVND (reference sequence).

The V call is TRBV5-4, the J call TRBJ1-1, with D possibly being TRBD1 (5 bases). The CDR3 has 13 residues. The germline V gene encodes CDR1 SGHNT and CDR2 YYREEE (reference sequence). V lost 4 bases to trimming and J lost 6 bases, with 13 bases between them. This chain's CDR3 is CASSPGGGSEAFF. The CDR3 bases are TGTGCCAGCAGCCCTGGGGGGGGATCTGAAGCTTTCTTT.

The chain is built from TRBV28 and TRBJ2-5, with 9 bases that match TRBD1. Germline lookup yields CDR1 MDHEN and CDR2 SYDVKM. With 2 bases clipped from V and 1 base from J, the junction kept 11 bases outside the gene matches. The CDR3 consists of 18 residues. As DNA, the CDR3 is TGTGCCAGCAGTTTACGACCCCCGGGACAGGGATTCCAAGAGACCCAGTACTTC. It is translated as CASSLRPPGQGFQETQYF.

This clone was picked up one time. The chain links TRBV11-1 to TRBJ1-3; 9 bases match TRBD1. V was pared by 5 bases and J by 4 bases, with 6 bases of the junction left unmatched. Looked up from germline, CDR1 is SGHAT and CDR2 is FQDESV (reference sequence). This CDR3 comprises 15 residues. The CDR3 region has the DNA TGTGCCAGCAGCGAACAGGGGGCGCTGGGAAACACCATATATTTT. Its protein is CASSEQGALGNTIYF.

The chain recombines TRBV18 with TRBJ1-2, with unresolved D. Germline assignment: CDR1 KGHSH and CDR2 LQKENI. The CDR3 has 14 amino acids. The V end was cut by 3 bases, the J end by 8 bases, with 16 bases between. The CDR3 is CASSPLELVMGYTF. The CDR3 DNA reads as TGTGCCAGCTCACCGCTCGAGCTAGTTATGGGCTACACCTTC.

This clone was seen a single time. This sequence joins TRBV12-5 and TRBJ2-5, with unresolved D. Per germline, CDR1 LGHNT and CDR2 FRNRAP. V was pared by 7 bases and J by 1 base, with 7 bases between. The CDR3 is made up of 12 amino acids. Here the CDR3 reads CASASSQETQYF. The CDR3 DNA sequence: TGTGCTAGTGCATCGAGCCAAGAGACCCAGTACTTC.

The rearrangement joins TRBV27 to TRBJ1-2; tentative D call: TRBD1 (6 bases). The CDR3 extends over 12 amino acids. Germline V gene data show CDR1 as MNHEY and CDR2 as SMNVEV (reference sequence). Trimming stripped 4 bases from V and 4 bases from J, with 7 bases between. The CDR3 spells CASSSRGYGYTF. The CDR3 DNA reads TGTGCCAGCAGTTCCAGGGGCTATGGCTACACCTTC.

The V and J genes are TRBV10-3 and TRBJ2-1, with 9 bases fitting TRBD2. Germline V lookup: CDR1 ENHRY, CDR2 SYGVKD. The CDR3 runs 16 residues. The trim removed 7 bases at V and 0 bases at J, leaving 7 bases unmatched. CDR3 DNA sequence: TGTGCCATCACATCTAGCGGGACGAGCTCCTACAATGAGCAGTTCTTC. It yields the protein CAITSSGTSSYNEQFF.

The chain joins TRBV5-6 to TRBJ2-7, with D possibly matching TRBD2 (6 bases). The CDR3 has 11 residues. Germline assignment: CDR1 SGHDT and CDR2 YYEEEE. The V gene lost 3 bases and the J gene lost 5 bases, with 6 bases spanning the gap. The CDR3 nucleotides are TGTGCCAGCAGCTCGGGAGACGAGCAGTACTTC. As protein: CASSSGDEQYF. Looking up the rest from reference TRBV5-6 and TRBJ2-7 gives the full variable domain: DAGVTQSPTHLIKTRGQQVTLRCSPKSGHDTVSWYQQALGQGPQFIFQYYEEEERQRGNFPDRFSGHQFPNYSSELNVNALLLGDSALYLCASSSGDEQYFGPGTRLTVT.

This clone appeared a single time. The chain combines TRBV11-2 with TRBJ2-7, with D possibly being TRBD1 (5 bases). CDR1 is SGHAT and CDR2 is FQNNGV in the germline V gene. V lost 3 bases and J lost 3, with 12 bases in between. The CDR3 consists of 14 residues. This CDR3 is CASSLGLTIYEQYF. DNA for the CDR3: TGTGCCAGCAGCTTGGGGCTAACGATCTACGAGCAGTACTTC.

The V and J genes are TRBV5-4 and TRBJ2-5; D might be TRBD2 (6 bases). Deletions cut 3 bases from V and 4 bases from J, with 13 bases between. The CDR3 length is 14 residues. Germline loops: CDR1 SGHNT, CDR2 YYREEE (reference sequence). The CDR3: CASSSLGGLETQYF. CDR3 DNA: TGTGCCAGCAGCTCCCTGGGAGGATTAGAGACCCAGTACTTC. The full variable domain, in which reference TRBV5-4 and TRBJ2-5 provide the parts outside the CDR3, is ETGVTQSPTHLIKTRGQQVTLRCSSQSGHNTVSWYQQALGQGPQFIFQYYREEENGRGNFPPRFSGLQFPNYSSELNVNALELDDSALYLCASSSLGGLETQYFGPGTRLLVL.

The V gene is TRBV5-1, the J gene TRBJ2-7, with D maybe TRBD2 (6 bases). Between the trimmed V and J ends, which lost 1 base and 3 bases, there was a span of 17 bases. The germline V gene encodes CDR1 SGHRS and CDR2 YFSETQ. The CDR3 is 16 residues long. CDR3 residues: CASSLYTTGGSYEQYF. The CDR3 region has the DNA TGCGCCAGCAGCTTGTATACAACCGGGGGTAGCTACGAGCAGTACTTC.

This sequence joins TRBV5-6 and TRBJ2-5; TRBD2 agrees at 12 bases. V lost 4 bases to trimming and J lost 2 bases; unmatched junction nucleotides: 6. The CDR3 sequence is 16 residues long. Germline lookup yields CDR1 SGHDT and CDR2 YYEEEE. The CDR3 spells CASSASSGRDQETQYF. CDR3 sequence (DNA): TGTGCCAGCAGCGCCTCTAGCGGGAGGGATCAAGAGACCCAGTACTTC.